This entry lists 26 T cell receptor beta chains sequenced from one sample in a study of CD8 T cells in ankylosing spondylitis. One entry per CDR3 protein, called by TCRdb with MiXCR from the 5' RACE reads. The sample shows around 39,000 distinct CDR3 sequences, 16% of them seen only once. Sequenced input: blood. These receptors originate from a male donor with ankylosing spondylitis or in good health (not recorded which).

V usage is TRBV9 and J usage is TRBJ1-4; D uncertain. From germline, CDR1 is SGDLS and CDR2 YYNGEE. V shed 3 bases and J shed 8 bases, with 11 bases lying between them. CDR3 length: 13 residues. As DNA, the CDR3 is TGTGCCAGCAGCGGAAGCCTTGGAGAAAAACTGTTTTTT. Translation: CASSGSLGEKLFF.

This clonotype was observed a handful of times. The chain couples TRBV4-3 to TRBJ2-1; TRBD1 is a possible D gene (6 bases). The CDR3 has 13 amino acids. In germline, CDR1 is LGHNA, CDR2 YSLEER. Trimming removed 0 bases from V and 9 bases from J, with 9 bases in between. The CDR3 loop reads CASSQDTGFEQFF. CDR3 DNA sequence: TGCGCCAGCAGCCAAGATACAGGGTTTGAGCAGTTCTTC.

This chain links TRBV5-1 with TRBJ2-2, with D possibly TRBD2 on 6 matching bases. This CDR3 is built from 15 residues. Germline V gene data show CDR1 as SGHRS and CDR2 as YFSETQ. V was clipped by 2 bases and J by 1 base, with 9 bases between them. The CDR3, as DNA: TGCGCCAGCAGCTTTGCGCGGGGGAACACCGGGGAGCTGTTTTTT. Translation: CASSFARGNTGELFF.

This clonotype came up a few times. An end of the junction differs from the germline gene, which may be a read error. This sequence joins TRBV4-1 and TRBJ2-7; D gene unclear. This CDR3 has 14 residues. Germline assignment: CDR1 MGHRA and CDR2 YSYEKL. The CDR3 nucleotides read TGCGCCAGCAGCAAAGACCAAGGGTTCAACGAGCAGTACTTC. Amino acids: CASSKDQGFNEQYF.

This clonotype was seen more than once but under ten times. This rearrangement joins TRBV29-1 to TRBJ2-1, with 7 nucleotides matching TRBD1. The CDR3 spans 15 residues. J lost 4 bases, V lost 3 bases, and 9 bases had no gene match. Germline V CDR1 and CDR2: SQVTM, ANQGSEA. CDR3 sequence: CSVDLGRGTYNEQFF. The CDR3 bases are TGCAGCGTTGATTTGGGCAGGGGGACATACAATGAGCAGTTCTTC.

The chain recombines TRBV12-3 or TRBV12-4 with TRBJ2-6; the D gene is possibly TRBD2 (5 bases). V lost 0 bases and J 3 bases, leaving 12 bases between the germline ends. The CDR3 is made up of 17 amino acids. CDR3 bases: TGTGCCAGCAGTTTAGCTTCCCGGGGAGTTGGGGCCAACGTCCTGACTTTC. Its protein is CASSLASRGVGANVLTF.

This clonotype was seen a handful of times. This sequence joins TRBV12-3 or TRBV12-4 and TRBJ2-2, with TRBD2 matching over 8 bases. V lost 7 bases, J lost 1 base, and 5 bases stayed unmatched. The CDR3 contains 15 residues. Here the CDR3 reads CASKRTSGNTGELFF. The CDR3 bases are TGTGCCAGCAAGAGAACTAGCGGGAACACCGGGGAGCTGTTTTTT.

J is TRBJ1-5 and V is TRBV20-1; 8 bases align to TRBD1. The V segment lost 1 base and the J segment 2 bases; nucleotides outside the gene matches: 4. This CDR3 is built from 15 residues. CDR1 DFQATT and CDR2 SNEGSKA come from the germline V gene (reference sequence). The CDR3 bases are TGCAGTGCTAGAGTTGGGACAGGCCGCAATCAGCCCCAGCATTTT. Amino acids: CSARVGTGRNQPQHF.

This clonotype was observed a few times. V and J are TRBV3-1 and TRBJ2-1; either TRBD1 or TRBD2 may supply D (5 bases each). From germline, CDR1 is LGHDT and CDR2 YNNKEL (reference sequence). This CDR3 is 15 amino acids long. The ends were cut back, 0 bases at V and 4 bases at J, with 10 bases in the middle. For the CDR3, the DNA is TGTGCCAGCAGCCAAGATTCGGGGCGATACAATGAGCAGTTCTTC. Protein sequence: CASSQDSGRYNEQFF.

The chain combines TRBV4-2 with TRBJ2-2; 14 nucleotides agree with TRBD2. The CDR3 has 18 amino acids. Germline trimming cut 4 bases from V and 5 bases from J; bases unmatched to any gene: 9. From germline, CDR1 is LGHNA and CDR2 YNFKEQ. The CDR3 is CASSLRTSGRRLTGELFF. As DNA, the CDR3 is TGTGCCAGCAGCCTCCGGACTAGCGGGAGGAGATTAACCGGGGAGCTGTTTTTT.

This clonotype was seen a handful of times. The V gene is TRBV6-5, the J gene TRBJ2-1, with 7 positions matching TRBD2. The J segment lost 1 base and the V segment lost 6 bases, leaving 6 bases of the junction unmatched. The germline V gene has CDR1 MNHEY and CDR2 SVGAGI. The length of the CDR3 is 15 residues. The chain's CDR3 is CASSPTGGSYNEQFF. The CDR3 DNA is TGTGCCAGCAGCCCCACGGGAGGTTCCTACAATGAGCAGTTCTTC.

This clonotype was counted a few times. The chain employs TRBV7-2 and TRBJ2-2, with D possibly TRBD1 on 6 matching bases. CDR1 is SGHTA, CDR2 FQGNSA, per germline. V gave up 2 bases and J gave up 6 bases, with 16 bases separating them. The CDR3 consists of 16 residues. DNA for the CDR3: TGTGCCAGCAGCTTATCTCTGGGGGCTTCGGCCGGGGAGCTGTTTTTT. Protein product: CASSLSLGASAGELFF.

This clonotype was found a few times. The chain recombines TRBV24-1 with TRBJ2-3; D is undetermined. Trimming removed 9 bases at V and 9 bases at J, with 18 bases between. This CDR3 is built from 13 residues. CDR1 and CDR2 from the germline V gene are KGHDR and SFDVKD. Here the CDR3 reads CATGRSPMETQYF. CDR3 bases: TGTGCCACCGGGCGGAGCCCTATGGAAACGCAGTATTTT.

The CDR3 protein is CASRNRAYNEKLFF. The CDR3 nucleotides are TGTGCCAGCAGGAACCGGGCCTATAATGAAAAACTGTTTTTT. J is TRBJ1-4 and V is TRBV12-3 or TRBV12-4; D remains ambiguous. V gave up 6 bases and J gave up 4 bases, with 12 bases separating them. There are 14 residues in the CDR3.

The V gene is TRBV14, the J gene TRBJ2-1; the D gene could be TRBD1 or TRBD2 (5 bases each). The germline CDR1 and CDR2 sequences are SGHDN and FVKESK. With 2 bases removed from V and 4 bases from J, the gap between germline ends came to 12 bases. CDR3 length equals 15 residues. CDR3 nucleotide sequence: TGTGCCAGCAGCCAACCGGGACCTCTATACAATGAGCAGTTCTTC. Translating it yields CASSQPGPLYNEQFF.

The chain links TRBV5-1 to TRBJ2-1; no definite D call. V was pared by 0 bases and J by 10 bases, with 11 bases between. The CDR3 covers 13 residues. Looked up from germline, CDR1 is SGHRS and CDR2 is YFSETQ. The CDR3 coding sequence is TGCGCCAGCAGCTTGGGGAATAGAGGCGAGCAGTTCTTC. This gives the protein CASSLGNRGEQFF.

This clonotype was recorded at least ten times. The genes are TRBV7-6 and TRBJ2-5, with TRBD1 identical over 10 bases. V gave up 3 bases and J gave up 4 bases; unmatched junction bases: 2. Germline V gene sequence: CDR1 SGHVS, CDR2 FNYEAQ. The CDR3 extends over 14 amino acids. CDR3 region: CASSFDRGRETQYF. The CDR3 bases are TGTGCCAGCAGCTTTGACAGGGGGCGAGAGACCCAGTACTTC.

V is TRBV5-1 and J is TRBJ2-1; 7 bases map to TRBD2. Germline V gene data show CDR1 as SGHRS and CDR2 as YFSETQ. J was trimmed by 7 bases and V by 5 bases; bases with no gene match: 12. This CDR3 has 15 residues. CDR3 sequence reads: CASSPPGLTTNEQFF. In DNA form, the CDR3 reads TGCGCCAGCAGTCCCCCGGGACTAACTACAAATGAGCAGTTCTTC.

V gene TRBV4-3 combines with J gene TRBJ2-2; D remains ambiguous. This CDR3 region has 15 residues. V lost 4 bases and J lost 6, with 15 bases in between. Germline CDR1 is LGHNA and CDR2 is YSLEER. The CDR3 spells CASSLQGHRAGELFF. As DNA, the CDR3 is TGCGCCAGCAGCCTCCAAGGGCATAGGGCCGGGGAGCTGTTTTTT.

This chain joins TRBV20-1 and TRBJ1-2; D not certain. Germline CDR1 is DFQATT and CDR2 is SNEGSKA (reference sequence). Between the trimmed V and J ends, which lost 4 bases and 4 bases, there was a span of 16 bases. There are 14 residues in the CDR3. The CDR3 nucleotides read TGCAGTGCTATCAGCCTAACAGAGCCCTATGGCTACACCTTC. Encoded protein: CSAISLTEPYGYTF.

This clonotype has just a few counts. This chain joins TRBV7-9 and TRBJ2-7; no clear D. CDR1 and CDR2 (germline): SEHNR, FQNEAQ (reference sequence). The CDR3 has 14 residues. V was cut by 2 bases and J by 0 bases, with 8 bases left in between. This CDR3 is CASSLKESSYEQYF. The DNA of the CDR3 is TGTGCCAGCAGCTTAAAAGAGAGCTCCTACGAGCAGTACTTC.

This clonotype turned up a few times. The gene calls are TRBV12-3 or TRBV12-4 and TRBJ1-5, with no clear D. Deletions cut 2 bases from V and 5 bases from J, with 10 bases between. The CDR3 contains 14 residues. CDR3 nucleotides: TGTGCCAGCAGTTTAAGGTTTCGGGATCAGCCCCAGCATTTT. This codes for CASSLRFRDQPQHF.

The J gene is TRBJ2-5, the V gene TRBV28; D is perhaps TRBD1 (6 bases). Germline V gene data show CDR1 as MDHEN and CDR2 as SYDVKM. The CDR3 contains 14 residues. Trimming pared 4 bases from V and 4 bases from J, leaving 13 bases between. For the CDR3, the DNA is TGTGCCAGCAGTTCGAATGACAGGCGAGAGACCCAGTACTTC. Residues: CASSSNDRRETQYF.

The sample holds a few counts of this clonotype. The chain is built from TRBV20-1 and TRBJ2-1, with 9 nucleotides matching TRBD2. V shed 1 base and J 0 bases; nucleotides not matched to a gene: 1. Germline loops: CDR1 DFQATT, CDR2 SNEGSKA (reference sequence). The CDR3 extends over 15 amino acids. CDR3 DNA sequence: TGCAGTGCTAGAGGTAGCGGGAGCTCCTACAATGAGCAGTTCTTC. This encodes CSARGSGSSYNEQFF.

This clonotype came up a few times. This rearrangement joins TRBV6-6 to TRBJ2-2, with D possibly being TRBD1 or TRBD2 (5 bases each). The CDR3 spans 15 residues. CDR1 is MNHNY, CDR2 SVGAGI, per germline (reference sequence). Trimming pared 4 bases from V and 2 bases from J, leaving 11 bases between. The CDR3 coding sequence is TGTGCCAGCAGTTTACTAGGGGAAAACACCGGGGAGCTGTTTTTT. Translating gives CASSLLGENTGELFF.

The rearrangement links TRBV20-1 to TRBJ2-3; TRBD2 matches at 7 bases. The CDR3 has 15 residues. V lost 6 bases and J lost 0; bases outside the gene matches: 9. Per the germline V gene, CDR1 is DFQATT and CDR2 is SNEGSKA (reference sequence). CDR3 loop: CSAAPTSRSTDTQYF. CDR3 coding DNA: TGCAGTGCCGCCCCGACTAGCCGAAGCACAGATACGCAGTATTTT.